This T cell receptor (beta chain) was recovered during a study of OX40 agonist ivuxolimab in advanced cancers. On this clone itself: Its specificity is not known.

Study findings and constraints: Compared with CD4+, CD8+ T cells on average had more expanded clones.

The germline CDR1 and CDR2 sequences are SGHVS and FNYEAQ. The CDR3 has 15 residues. After removal of 2 bases from V and 6 bases from J, the junction contained 5 bases not matched to a gene. Clones were read by immunoSEQ multiplex PCR, and TCRdb kept only the in-frame ones, dropping some. This sample carries tens of thousands of clones, 84% of them seen once, and the ten largest clones take roughly 25%. The specimen comprised CD4+ or CD8+ T cells sorted from blood, sampled in a trial of the OX40 agonist ivuxolimab. The chain uses TRBV7-6 and TRBJ2-1, with 9 bases lining up with TRBD1. The sequence was collected from an adult with an advanced solid tumor such as melanoma, head and neck, liver or kidney cancer. CDR3 region: CASSLTTGGGNEQFF. CDR3 nucleotides: TGTGCCAGCAGCTTAACGACAGGGGGGGGCAATGAGCAGTTCTTC.